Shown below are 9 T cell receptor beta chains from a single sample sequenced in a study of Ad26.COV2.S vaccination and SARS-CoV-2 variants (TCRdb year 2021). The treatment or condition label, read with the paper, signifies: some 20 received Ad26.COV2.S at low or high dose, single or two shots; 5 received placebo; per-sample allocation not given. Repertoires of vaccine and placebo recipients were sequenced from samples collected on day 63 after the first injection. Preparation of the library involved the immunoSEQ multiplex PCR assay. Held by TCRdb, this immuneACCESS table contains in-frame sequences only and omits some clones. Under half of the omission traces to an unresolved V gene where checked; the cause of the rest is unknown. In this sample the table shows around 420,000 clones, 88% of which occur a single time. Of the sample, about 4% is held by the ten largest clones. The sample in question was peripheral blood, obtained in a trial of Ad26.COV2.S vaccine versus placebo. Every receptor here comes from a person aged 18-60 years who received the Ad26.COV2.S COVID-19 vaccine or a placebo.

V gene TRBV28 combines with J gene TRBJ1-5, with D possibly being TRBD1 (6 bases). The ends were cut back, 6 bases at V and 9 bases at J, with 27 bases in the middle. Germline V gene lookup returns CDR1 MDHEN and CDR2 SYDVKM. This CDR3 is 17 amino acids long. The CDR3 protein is CASSPAIINRVEGPQHF. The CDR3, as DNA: TGTGCCAGCAGCCCCGCAATAATTAACAGGGTCGAAGGGCCCCAGCATTTT.

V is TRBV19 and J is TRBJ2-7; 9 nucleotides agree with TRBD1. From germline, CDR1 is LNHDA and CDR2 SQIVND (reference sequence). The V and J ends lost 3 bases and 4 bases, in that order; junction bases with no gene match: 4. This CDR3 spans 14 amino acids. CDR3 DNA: TGTGCCAGTAGTATCACGGGACAGGGATACGAGCAGTACTTC. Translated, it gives CASSITGQGYEQYF.

CDR3: CASSLFTGDYGYTF. The CDR3 DNA reads as TGTGCCAGCAGCTTGTTCACAGGGGACTATGGCTACACCTTC. V usage is TRBV5-5 and J usage is TRBJ1-2; TRBD1 matches at 7 bases. CDR3 length: 14 amino acids. Germline V gene lookup returns CDR1 SGHKS and CDR2 YYEKEE (reference sequence). Trimming at V came to 1 base and at J to 3 bases, leaving 3 bases not matched to a gene. The full variable domain, in which reference TRBV5-5 and TRBJ1-2 provide the parts outside the CDR3, is DAGVTQSPTHLIKTRGQQVTLRCSPISGHKSVSWYQQVLGQGPQFIFQYYEKEERGRGNFPDRFSARQFPNYSSELNVNALLLGDSALYLCASSLFTGDYGYTFGSGTRLTVV.

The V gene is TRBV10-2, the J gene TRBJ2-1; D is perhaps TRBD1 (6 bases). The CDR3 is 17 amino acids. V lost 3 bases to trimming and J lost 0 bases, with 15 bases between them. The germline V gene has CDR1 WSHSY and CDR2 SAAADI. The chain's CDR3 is CASSEDRRVSSYNEQFF. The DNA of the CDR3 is TGCGCCAGCAGTGAAGACAGGCGGGTTAGCTCCTACAATGAGCAGTTCTTC.

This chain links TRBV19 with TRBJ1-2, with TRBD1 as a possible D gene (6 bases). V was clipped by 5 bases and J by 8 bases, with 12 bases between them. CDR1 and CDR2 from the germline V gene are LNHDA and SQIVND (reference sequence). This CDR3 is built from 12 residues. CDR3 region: CASSETGIGYTF. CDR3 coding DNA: TGTGCCAGTAGTGAAACAGGGATCGGCTACACCTTC.

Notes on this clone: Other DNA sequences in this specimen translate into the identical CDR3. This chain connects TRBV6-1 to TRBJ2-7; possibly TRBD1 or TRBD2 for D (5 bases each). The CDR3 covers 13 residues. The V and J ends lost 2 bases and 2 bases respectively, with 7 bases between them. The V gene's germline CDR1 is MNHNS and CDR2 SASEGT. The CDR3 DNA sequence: TGTGCCAGCAGTGAATTGGGGGCCTACGAGCAGTACTTC. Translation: CASSELGAYEQYF.

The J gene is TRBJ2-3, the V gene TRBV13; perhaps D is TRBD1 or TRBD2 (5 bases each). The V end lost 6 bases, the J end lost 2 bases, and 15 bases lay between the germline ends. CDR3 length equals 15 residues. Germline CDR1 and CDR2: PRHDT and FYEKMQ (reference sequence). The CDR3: CASSVRQGPTDTQYF. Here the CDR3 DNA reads TGTGCCAGCAGTGTCAGGCAGGGACCCACAGATACGCAGTATTTT.

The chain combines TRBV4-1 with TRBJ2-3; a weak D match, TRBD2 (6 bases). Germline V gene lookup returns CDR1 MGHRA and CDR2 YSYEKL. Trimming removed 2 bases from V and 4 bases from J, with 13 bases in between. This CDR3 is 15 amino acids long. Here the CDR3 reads CASSQSGVPPDTQYF. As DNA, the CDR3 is TGCGCCAGCAGCCAATCGGGGGTCCCCCCAGATACGCAGTATTTT.

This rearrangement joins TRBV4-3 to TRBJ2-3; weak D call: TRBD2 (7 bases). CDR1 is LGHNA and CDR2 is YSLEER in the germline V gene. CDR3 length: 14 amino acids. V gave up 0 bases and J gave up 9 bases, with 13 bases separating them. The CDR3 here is CASSQDVGGPTQYF. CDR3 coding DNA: TGCGCCAGCAGCCAAGACGTCGGGGGGCCAACGCAGTATTTT.